The clone carrying this TCR beta chain was seen just once. What it binds is unknown. Noted treatment: roughly 18 received Ad26.COV2.S at low or high dose, single or two shots; five or six received placebo; per-sample allocation not given. Samples analyzed were those drawn on day 63 after the first vaccine or placebo injection. The shot given was an Ad26 vector that makes Wuhan-strain SARS-CoV-2 spike. The protocol was immunoSEQ multiplex PCR, while the TCRdb copy is restricted to in-frame clones and leaves out a portion. The data contain about half a million clones, 89% of them singletons. This sample stems from a study of Ad26.COV2.S vaccination and SARS-CoV-2 variants. About the study: Ad26.COV2.S was injected intramuscularly once or twice, 56 days apart. Study outcomes and limitations: Vaccine recipients and placebo recipients showed similar non-spike TCR breadth. Analytic work on TCR breadth and depth might have understated the full extent of total T cell responses.

Deletions cut 3 bases from V and 6 bases from J, with 9 bases between. The germline V gene encodes CDR1 KGHSH and CDR2 LQKENI. The CDR3 extends over 13 amino acids. The chain is built from TRBV18 and TRBJ2-1, with a tentative D call TRBD2 (5 bases). Sequencing was performed on peripheral blood, taken in a trial of Ad26.COV2.S vaccine versus placebo. The source is a person between 18 and 59 years old who received the Ad26.COV2.S COVID-19 vaccine or a placebo. CDR3 protein: CASSPASSNEQFF. For the CDR3, the DNA is TGTGCCAGCTCACCGGCTAGCAGCAATGAGCAGTTCTTC.